The sequence of this TCR beta chain was determined in a study of CD8 T cells in ankylosing spondylitis. TCRdb analysed the 5' RACE reads with MiXCR anew, one entry per CDR3 protein. Of about 350,000 distinct CDR3 sequences in the sample, 20% were seen once. CDR1 SGHAT and CDR2 FQNNGV come from the germline V gene. The CDR3 totals 18 residues. Trimming removed 1 base from V and 4 bases from J; junction bases left unmatched: 10. This clonotype has more than one count but fewer than ten. The sequence derives from a male donor with ankylosing spondylitis or in good health (not recorded which). Sequences were obtained from blood, either unsorted or a sorted T cell fraction (not recorded which). This rearrangement joins TRBV11-2 to TRBJ2-1; 10 bases line up with TRBD2. The CDR3 reads CASSLVPLAGVDYNEQFF. CDR3 nucleotides: TGTGCCAGCAGCTTAGTCCCTCTAGCGGGGGTCGATTACAATGAGCAGTTCTTC.